This T cell receptor (beta chain) was sequenced during a study of identical twins. In this sample, this clonotype turned up a few times. All donors were healthy, and all were Caucasian. CDR1 is SGHVS and CDR2 is FNYEAQ in the germline V gene. The V gene lost 5 bases and the J gene lost 4 bases, with 14 bases spanning the gap. CDR3 size: 14 residues. A universal primer site arose from template switching, and cDNA bore unique molecular identifiers. TCRdb reprocessed the 5' RACE reads with MiXCR, giving one entry per CDR3 protein. The sample lists roughly 260,000 distinct CDR3 sequences; around an eighth were seen once.

The chain joins TRBV7-6 to TRBJ2-5; D might be TRBD1 or TRBD2, each matching 5 bases. Input material: memory (CD45RO+) T cells sorted from blood. The sequence came from a woman aged 18-29 years in good health. The CDR3 DNA follows: TGTGCCAGCAGCCGGGACGTTGTGGGAGAGACCCAGTACTTC. Its translation is CASSRDVVGETQYF.